These 25 T cell receptor beta chains came from one sample sequenced in a study of identical twins. TCRdb used MiXCR to reprocess the 5' RACE reads, holding one entry per CDR3 protein. In the table there are about 920,000 distinct CDR3 sequences, approximately 13% of which are singletons. The same sample was also studied in work on yellow fever vaccine responses in identical twins.

Sample: PBMCs. These receptors all come from a woman between 18 and 30 years old in good health.

The rearrangement links TRBV11-2 to TRBJ2-5; D not certain. CDR3 length: 13 residues. V lost 0 bases, J lost 5 bases, and 7 bases lay in between. CDR1 SGHAT and CDR2 FQNNGV come from the germline V gene. The CDR3 coding sequence is TGTGCCAGCAGCTTAGAGGTGGTCGAGACCCAGTACTTC. Translating it yields CASSLEVVETQYF.

This clonotype has a count of ten or more. The V call is TRBV2, the J call TRBJ2-7; TRBD1 is a possible D gene (5 bases). CDR1 and CDR2 from the germline V gene are SNHLY and FYNNEI. The CDR3 is 14 residues long. V was cut by 4 bases and J by 5 bases, with 15 bases left in between. CDR3: CASSVEAGIHEQYF. The CDR3 bases are TGTGCCAGCAGTGTAGAGGCAGGGATCCACGAGCAGTACTTC.

The chain carries TRBV27 and TRBJ2-7, with D hard to call. The CDR3 contains 13 residues. V was cut by 5 bases and J by 8 bases, with 16 bases left in between. Germline CDR1 MNHEY, CDR2 SMNVEV (reference sequence). The chain's CDR3 is CASSIGPNSQQYV. CDR3 coding DNA: TGTGCCAGCAGTATCGGACCCAATTCCCAGCAGTACGTC.

In its sample, this clonotype was seen a few times. This chain links TRBV27 with TRBJ2-1; no firm D call. In germline, CDR1 is MNHEY, CDR2 SMNVEV (reference sequence). The CDR3 is 14 residues long. V lost 9 bases to trimming and J lost 8 bases, with 20 bases between them. The CDR3 protein is CASRTFDGGHEQFF. The CDR3 DNA is TGTGCCAGTAGAACCTTTGACGGCGGCCATGAGCAGTTCTTC.

This clonotype has only a few counts. The chain uses TRBV7-9 and TRBJ1-1; TRBD1 is a possible D gene (5 bases). Trimming removed 1 base from V and 6 bases from J, with 21 bases in between. From germline, CDR1 is SEHNR and CDR2 FQNEAQ (reference sequence). The CDR3 extends over 17 amino acids. The CDR3 protein is CASSLGPQAASFPEAFF. The CDR3 region has the DNA TGTGCCAGCAGCTTAGGCCCACAGGCAGCCTCATTCCCTGAAGCTTTCTTT.

In its sample, this clonotype was seen a few times. The chain uses TRBV12-3 or TRBV12-4 and TRBJ2-2, with 12 nucleotides matching TRBD2. This CDR3 comprises 15 residues. V shed 3 bases, J shed 6 bases, and the junction held 2 bases outside the gene matches. DNA for the CDR3: TGTGCCAGCAGTTTGTCTAGCGGGGGGGCCGGGGAGCTGTTTTTT. Translation gives CASSLSSGGAGELFF.

At least ten counts were recorded for this clonotype. At one of its ends the junction is not consistent with the germline gene, which may arise from a read error. This chain links TRBV24-1 with TRBJ1-2; D is unclear. The CDR3 extends over 12 amino acids. Per the germline V gene, CDR1 is KGHDR and CDR2 is SFDVKD. The CDR3 DNA is TGTGCCACCAGTGATGCCACCGGGATTTTCTCTTTC. As protein: CATSDATGIFSF.

The table lists this clonotype with many counts. The chain employs TRBV6-5 and TRBJ2-1; D ambiguous. Germline loops: CDR1 MNHEY, CDR2 SVGAGI. The length of the CDR3 is 16 residues. The V end was cut by 2 bases, the J end by 1 base, with 12 bases between. In DNA form, the CDR3 reads TGTGCCAGCAGTTACACAACACTACCTTCCTACAATGAGCAGTTCTTC. It codes for CASSYTTLPSYNEQFF.

This clonotype was counted a few times. The chain recombines TRBV20-1 with TRBJ2-7; D possibly uses TRBD1 or TRBD2 (5 bases each). The V end was cut by 6 bases, the J end by 0 bases, with 9 bases between. Germline V gene lookup returns CDR1 DFQATT and CDR2 SNEGSKA (reference sequence). This CDR3 is built from 12 residues. Here the CDR3 DNA reads TGCAGTGCCAGGGACCCCTCCTACGAGCAGTACTTC. It encodes CSARDPSYEQYF.

This clonotype was found a few times. CDR3 nucleotide sequence: TGCGCCAGCAGCCACCCGCTCTACAGGGGCGCCGGGGAGCTGTTTTTT. Protein sequence: CASSHPLYRGAGELFF. The V gene is TRBV4-1, the J gene TRBJ2-2; 7 bases align to TRBD1. Per the germline V gene, CDR1 is MGHRA and CDR2 is YSYEKL. The CDR3 covers 16 residues. The ends lost 3 bases at V and 6 bases at J; junction bases unmatched: 10.

This clonotype was recorded many times. The chain joins TRBV24-1 to TRBJ2-1, with 10 bases lining up with TRBD2. J gave up 1 base and V 4 bases, and 3 bases lay outside the gene matches. There are 16 residues in the CDR3. Germline CDR1 is KGHDR and CDR2 is SFDVKD. CDR3 residues: CATSEILAGSYNEQFF. CDR3 DNA: TGTGCCACCAGTGAAATACTAGCGGGGTCCTACAATGAGCAGTTCTTC.

This sequence joins TRBV6-2 or TRBV6-3 and TRBJ2-3; TRBD2 matches at 7 bases. Germline V gene lookup returns CDR1 MNHEY and CDR2 SVGEGT. This CDR3 has 15 residues. The V and J ends lost 5 bases and 1 base, in that order; junction bases with no gene match: 6. DNA of the CDR3: TGTGCCAGCAGTACCCGGGGGGTCGGCACAGATACGCAGTATTTT. Amino acid sequence: CASSTRGVGTDTQYF.

In this sample, this clonotype turned up a few times. The chain has TRBV4-1 and TRBJ2-5; 7 nucleotides line up with TRBD1. From germline, CDR1 is MGHRA and CDR2 YSYEKL. This CDR3 is built from 16 residues. J gave up 0 bases and V 0 bases, and 4 bases lay outside the gene matches. Here the CDR3 DNA reads TGCGCCAGCAGCCAAGATTGGCAGGGGGACCAAGAGACCCAGTACTTC. It is translated as CASSQDWQGDQETQYF.

This clonotype has at least ten counts. The J gene is TRBJ2-3, the V gene TRBV12-3 or TRBV12-4, with D perhaps TRBD1 (8 bases). The CDR3 is made up of 14 amino acids. Trimming removed 5 bases at V and 4 bases at J, with 13 bases between. CDR3 DNA sequence: TGTGCCAGCAGTAGGACAGGGAGGGCAGATACGCAGTATTTT. Protein product: CASSRTGRADTQYF.

The J gene is TRBJ2-3, the V gene TRBV7-2; TRBD2 matches 7 bases. The length of the CDR3 is 17 residues. Trimming removed 3 bases from V and 1 base from J; junction bases left unmatched: 10. Germline V lookup: CDR1 SGHTA, CDR2 FQGNSA. The CDR3 sequence is CASSFNPTSAGTDTQYF. CDR3 bases: TGTGCCAGCAGCTTTAACCCCACTAGCGCAGGCACAGATACGCAGTATTTT.

The genes are TRBV4-1 and TRBJ2-2; no reliable D call. The V end lost 0 bases, the J end lost 7 bases, and 12 bases lay between the germline ends. Germline-derived CDR1 and CDR2 are MGHRA and YSYEKL. CDR3 length equals 15 residues. The CDR3 region is CASSQESVLLGELFF. The CDR3 DNA reads TGCGCCAGCAGCCAAGAATCGGTGCTGCTCGGGGAGCTGTTTTTT.

This clonotype was observed a handful of times. This chain links TRBV5-1 with TRBJ2-5; 9 bases are a match to TRBD2. The V segment lost 0 bases and the J segment 2 bases; nucleotides outside the gene matches: 8. CDR3 length: 17 amino acids. The V gene's germline CDR1 is SGHRS and CDR2 YFSETQ. This CDR3 reads CASSLVGSGGPQETQYF. The CDR3 nucleotides read TGCGCCAGCAGCTTGGTTGGTAGCGGGGGACCACAAGAGACCCAGTACTTC.

This clonotype was seen many times. The J gene is TRBJ1-3, the V gene TRBV10-3, with D maybe TRBD1 (5 bases). Germline CDR1 and CDR2: ENHRY and SYGVKD. The V gene lost 4 bases and the J gene lost 1 base, with 8 bases spanning the gap. The CDR3 runs to 14 residues. The CDR3, as DNA: TGTGCCATCAGTGTTGGGGGGTCTGGAAACACCATATATTTT. Translating gives CAISVGGSGNTIYF.

This chain uses TRBV3-1 with TRBJ2-7; D remains ambiguous. V was cut by 4 bases and J by 4 bases, with 11 bases left in between. The germline CDR1 and CDR2 sequences are LGHDT and YNNKEL (reference sequence). The CDR3 length is 13 residues. In nucleotides, the CDR3 is TGTGCCAGCAGCCCGAATGGAGAATACGAGCAGTACTTC. Translated: CASSPNGEYEQYF.

CDR3 amino acids: CSASRLAGKETQYF. CDR3 sequence (DNA): TGCAGTGCCAGCCGACTAGCGGGGAAAGAGACCCAGTACTTC. The J gene is TRBJ2-5, the V gene TRBV20-1; 11 bases fit TRBD2. V was pared by 6 bases and J by 3 bases, with 6 bases of the junction left unmatched. CDR1 and CDR2 from the germline V gene are DFQATT and SNEGSKA (reference sequence). CDR3 length: 14 residues.

This clonotype was detected only a few times. The V call is TRBV12-5, the J call TRBJ2-7; D is possibly TRBD2 (6 bases). The V gene lost 6 bases and the J gene lost 2 bases, with 17 bases spanning the gap. In germline, CDR1 is LGHNT, CDR2 FRNRAP. The CDR3 covers 15 residues. CDR3 sequence (DNA): TGTGCTAGTGGCCCCCAGTTGGGGGGAGCCTACGAGCAGTACTTC. It encodes CASGPQLGGAYEQYF. The whole variable domain, remainder taken from reference TRBV12-5 and TRBJ2-7, is DARVTQTPRHKVTEMGQEVTMRCQPILGHNTVFWYRQTMMQGLELLAYFRNRAPLDDSGMPKDRFSAEMPDATLATLKIQPSEPRDSAVYFCASGPQLGGAYEQYFGPGTRLTVT.

The V and J genes are TRBV28 and TRBJ2-3; 13 nucleotides line up with TRBD2. Trimming took 3 bases from V and 2 from J; bases not matched to a gene: 8. This CDR3 spans 18 amino acids. Per germline, CDR1 MDHEN and CDR2 SYDVKM. The DNA of the CDR3 is TGTGCCAGCAGTTTCCACCAGACTAGCGGGAGGACCACAGATACGCAGTATTTT. Protein: CASSFHQTSGRTTDTQYF.

This clonotype was counted ten times or more. This chain links TRBV12-3 or TRBV12-4 with TRBJ2-1, with TRBD2 matching over 15 bases. The CDR3 runs to 18 residues. Trimming took 6 bases from V and 0 from J; bases not matched to a gene: 6. CDR3 residues: CASSPGLAGGRSYNEQFF. CDR3 nucleotides: TGTGCCAGCAGCCCAGGACTAGCGGGAGGGCGCTCCTACAATGAGCAGTTCTTC.

This chain joins TRBV10-3 and TRBJ2-7, with 10 bases lining up with TRBD1. Germline CDR1 ENHRY, CDR2 SYGVKD. Trimming removed 2 bases from V and 4 bases from J; junction bases left unmatched: 5. The CDR3 has 15 amino acids. The CDR3 here is CAISEGTGVLYEQYF. CDR3 DNA sequence: TGTGCCATCAGTGAGGGGACAGGGGTTTTATACGAGCAGTACTTC.

This rearrangement joins TRBV3-1 to TRBJ1-1; D is possibly TRBD1 (5 bases). Germline loops: CDR1 LGHDT, CDR2 YNNKEL (reference sequence). Trimming removed 0 bases from V and 7 bases from J, with 12 bases in between. This CDR3 comprises 14 residues. The CDR3 spells CASSQDGLQDEAFF. The CDR3 bases are TGTGCCAGCAGCCAAGATGGTCTACAGGATGAAGCTTTCTTT.